This T cell receptor beta chain was observed in a study of shared clonotypes between healthy human individuals. The CDR3 is 15 residues long. Germline-derived CDR1 and CDR2 are SGHNT and YENEEA. Trimming cost V 4 bases and J 7 bases; bases outside gene matches: 8. Data came from immunoSEQ multiplex PCR; TCRdb stores just in-frame clones and leaves some out. The sample has 2 million to 2.5 million clones, approximately 90% seen once. The chain couples TRBV11-3 to TRBJ2-1; 9 bases match TRBD1. Sample: naive CD4+ T cells from PBMCs. Subset noted: CD45RA+ positively selected. The receptor comes from a man aged 18-30 years in good health. Some clones in this sample may be carry-over from other donors' samples. CDR3 coding DNA: TGTGCCAGCAGCTCCGGGACAGGGATACGGAATGAGCAGTTCTTC. This sequence encodes CASSSGTGIRNEQFF.